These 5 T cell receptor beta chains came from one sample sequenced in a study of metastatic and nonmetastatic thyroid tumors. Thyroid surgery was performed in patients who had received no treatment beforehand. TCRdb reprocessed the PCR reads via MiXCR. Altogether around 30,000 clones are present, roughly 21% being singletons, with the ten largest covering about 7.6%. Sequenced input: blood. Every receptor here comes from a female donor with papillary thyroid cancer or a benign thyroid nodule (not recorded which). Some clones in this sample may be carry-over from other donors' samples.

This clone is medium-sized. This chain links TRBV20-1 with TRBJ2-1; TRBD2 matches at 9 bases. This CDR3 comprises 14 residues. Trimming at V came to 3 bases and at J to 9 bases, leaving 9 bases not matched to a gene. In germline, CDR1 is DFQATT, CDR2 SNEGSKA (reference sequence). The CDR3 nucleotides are TGCAGTGCTAGTCGTCTAGCGGGAATGGGTGAGCAGTTCTTC. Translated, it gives CSASRLAGMGEQFF.

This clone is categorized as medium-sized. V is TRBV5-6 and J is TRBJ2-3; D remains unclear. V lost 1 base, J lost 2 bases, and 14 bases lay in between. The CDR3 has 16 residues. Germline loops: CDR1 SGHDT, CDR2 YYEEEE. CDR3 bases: TGTGCCAGCAGCTTGTTAAAACCCAGGATCACAGATACGCAGTATTTT. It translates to CASSLLKPRITDTQYF. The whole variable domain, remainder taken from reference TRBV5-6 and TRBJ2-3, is DAGVTQSPTHLIKTRGQQVTLRCSPKSGHDTVSWYQQALGQGPQFIFQYYEEEERQRGNFPDRFSGHQFPNYSSELNVNALLLGDSALYLCASSLLKPRITDTQYFGPGTRLTVL.

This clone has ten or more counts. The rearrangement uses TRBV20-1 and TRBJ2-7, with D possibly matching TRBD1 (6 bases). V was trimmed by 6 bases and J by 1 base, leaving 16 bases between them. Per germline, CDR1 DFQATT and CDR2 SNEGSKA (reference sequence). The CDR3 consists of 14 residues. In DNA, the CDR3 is TGCAGTGCGGCCCTCACCAGGGGATCCTACGAGCAGTACTTC. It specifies CSAALTRGSYEQYF.

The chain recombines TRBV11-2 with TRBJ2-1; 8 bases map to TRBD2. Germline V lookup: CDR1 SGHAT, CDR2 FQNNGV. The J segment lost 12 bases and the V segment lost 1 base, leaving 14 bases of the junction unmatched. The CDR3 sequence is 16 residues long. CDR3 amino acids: CASSLGTSGGPKGQFF. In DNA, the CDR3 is TGTGCCAGCAGCTTAGGAACATCGGGAGGGCCAAAGGGGCAGTTCTTC.

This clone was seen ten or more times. The CDR3 nucleotides read TGTGCCAGCAGCTTGCGGGATCCCGGGGAGCTGTTTTTT. Translating it yields CASSLRDPGELFF. The chain joins TRBV5-6 to TRBJ2-2, with D perhaps TRBD2 (5 bases). From germline, CDR1 is SGHDT and CDR2 YYEEEE. CDR3 length equals 13 residues. V was trimmed by 1 base and J by 6 bases, leaving 7 bases between them.